This T cell receptor (beta chain) comes out of a study of shared T cell receptors in the human thymus. Profiled with immunoSEQ multiplex PCR; TCRdb holds only in-frame clones, not every one. The sample shows roughly 710,000 clones, approximately 85% of them seen only once. Between the trimmed V and J ends, which lost 6 bases and 8 bases, there was a span of 19 bases. Germline values: CDR1 MNHEY, CDR2 SVGAGI. This CDR3 spans 14 amino acids. These data were likewise used in another study, on human thymus T cells.

The rearrangement uses TRBV6-5 and TRBJ1-2, with D perhaps TRBD1 (5 bases). This clonotype was sampled from a girl under three years old with a congenital heart defect. Specimen: thymocytes. The CDR3 DNA reads TGTGCCAGCAGGCCCGACGCTACCTGGGGCGGCTACACCTTC. It is translated as CASRPDATWGGYTF.